This T cell receptor beta chain is drawn from a study of T-cell memory formation after mild COVID-19 (dated by TCRdb to 2020 to 2023). About the investigation overall: TCR sequence clusters from the two donors were found to be largely donor specific. In two donors, T-cell clones that expanded and contracted after mild COVID-19 were followed by sequencing TCRalpha and TCRbeta repertoires longitudinally. Two young, previously healthy adult volunteers made up the cohort, one male and one female.

Ficoll-Paque density gradient centrifugation was used to isolate PBMCs. Instrument used: Illumina NovaSeq 6000. TCRalpha and TCRbeta cDNA libraries were built by 5'RACE with constant-segment primers, adding sample barcodes and unique molecular identifiers. Trizol reagent was used to extract RNA from every sample. The libraries were amplified in two PCR steps, and the second step added a second sample barcode and Illumina TruSeq adapters. Sequencing of libraries was performed on an Illumina NovaSeq with 2 x 150 bp paired-end reads. The source study handled its data this way. Demultiplexing of reads and collapsing into UMI-guided consensus sequences were performed with migec v1.2.7. Using mixcr v2.1.11, the UMI consensuses were aligned to TRA and TRB V and J templates and assembled into clonotypes. A clonotype was counted as expanded or contracted only when both edgeR and NoisET called the clonotype significant, with the noise models trained on biological replicates. For edgeR calls, the cutoffs were a false discovery rate-adjusted p below 0.01 and a log2 fold-change threshold of 1. As an exploratory analysis of dynamics, max-normalized trajectories of the 1000 most abundant clonotypes were examined by PCA with hierarchical clustering. Separately sequenced CD4+ and CD8+ repertoires were used to assign a CD4 or CD8 phenotype to each responding clone. Clones were called with MiXCR by TCRdb after fastp trimmed the public reads at Q25, and only in-frame beta chains were retained. For every CDR3 protein sequence, its rows merge into one entry that carries the most common genes and DNA. The V and J calls were determined by TCRdb, not by the authors. The sample table contains about 340,000 distinct CDR3 sequences; only one count was recorded for approximately 12% of them. Of the sample, 20% to 25% is held by the ten largest clones.

Study-level results and caveats: SARS-CoV-2 specificity was not confirmed for the second-wave clones peaking on day 37. Contracting CD4+ clones turned up mainly in the CM and EM memory subsets, whereas EMRA was where CD8+ clones were enriched. Only two mild cases were covered in the study, and larger cohorts including severe cases with pre-infection samples were considered necessary. From day 15 to 85, contracting clones showed balanced CD4/CD8 phenotypes, whereas a second wave of clones that expanded from day 15 to 37 leaned towards CD4+. Some responding clones were detected in pre-infection memory, suggesting pre-existing cross-reactive memory T cells joined the SARS-CoV-2 response.

Points on this clonotype: There is no known antigen for this receptor. Base qualities are not recorded, but no much larger clone differs from it by a single base.

The sequenced material came from PBMCs or a T cell subset sorted from them (not recorded which). The TCR comes from a man between 18 and 35 years old who had mild COVID-19 (a few samples of this study predate the infection). The sample titles of this study are shuffled in the database, so cell type and time point are left out; the donor was told from shared clones.

In nucleotide form, the sequence is TGTGCCAGCAGCTCGGACAGGCGTAATGGCTACACCTTC. Its product reads: CASSSDRRNGYTF. The rearranged segments are TRBV7-2 and TRBJ1-2, with 7 junctional bases fitting TRBD1. The CDR3 goes from the cysteine to the phenylalanine over 13 residues. CDR3 DNA only is kept here, 39 bases in frame from base 1. Via the germline V gene, CDR1 is SGHTA and CDR2 FQGNSA. V lost 4 bases and J lost 6 bases, and the count of bases not matched to a germline gene is 5.